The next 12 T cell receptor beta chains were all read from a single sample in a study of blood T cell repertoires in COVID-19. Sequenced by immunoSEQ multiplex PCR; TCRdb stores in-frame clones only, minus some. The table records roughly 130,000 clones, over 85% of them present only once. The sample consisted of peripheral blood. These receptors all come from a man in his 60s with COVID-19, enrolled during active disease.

The CDR3 nucleotides are TGTGCCAGCAGCCCTATGGACAGGGAGAACACTGAAGCTTTCTTT. Protein product: CASSPMDRENTEAFF. This chain links TRBV4-2 with TRBJ1-1; 8 nucleotides match TRBD1. V lost 4 bases and J lost 1; bases outside the gene matches: 5. CDR1 LGHNA and CDR2 YNFKEQ come from the germline V gene. There are 15 residues in the CDR3.

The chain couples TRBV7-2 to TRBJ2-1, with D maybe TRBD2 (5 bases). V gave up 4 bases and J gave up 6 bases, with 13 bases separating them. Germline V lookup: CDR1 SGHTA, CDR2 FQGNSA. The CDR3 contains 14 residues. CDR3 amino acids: CASSSSGLTNEQFF. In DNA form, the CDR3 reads TGTGCCAGCAGCTCATCCGGACTTACCAATGAGCAGTTCTTC.

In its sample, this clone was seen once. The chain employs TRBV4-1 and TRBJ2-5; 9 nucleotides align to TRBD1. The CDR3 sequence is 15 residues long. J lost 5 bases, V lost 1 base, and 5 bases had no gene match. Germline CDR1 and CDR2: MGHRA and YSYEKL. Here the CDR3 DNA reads TGCGCCAGCAGCCAAGTCGAACAGGGGGCTGAGACCCAGTACTTC. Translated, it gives CASSQVEQGAETQYF.

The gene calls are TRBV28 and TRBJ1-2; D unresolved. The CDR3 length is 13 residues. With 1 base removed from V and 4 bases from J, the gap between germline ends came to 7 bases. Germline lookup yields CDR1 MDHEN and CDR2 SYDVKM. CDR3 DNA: TGTGCCAGCAGTTTATCGGCGGCCTATGGCTACACCTTC. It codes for CASSLSAAYGYTF.

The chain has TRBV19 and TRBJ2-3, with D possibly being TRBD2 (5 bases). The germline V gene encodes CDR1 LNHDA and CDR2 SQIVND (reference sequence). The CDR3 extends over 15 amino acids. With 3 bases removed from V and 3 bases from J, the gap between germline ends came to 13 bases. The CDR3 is CASSIPSGETDTQYF. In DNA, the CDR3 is TGTGCCAGTAGTATCCCCTCCGGGGAAACAGATACGCAGTATTTT.

The CDR3 nucleotides read TGTGCCAGCAGCGGGACAGGGGGCGGGAATGAAAAACTGTTTTTT. As protein: CASSGTGGGNEKLFF. The genes are TRBV9 and TRBJ1-4; 11 bases agree with TRBD1. The CDR3 covers 15 residues. Germline-derived CDR1 and CDR2 are SGDLS and YYNGEE. The junction had 3 bases not matched to a gene; V was cut back by 3 bases and J by 5 bases.

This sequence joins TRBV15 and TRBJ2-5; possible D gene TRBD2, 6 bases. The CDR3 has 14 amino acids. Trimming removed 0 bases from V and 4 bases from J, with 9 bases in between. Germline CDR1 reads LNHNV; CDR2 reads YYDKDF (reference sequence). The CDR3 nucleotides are TGTGCCACCAGCAGAGAGGGGAGGCGAGAGACCCAGTACTTC. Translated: CATSREGRRETQYF.

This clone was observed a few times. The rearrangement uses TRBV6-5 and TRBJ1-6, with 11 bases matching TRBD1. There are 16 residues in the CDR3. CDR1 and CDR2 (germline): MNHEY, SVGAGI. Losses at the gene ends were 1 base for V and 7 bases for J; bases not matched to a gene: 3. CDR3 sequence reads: CASSYFGTGGNSPLHF. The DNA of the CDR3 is TGTGCCAGCAGTTACTTCGGGACAGGGGGAAATTCACCCCTCCACTTT.

As DNA, the CDR3 is TGCGCCAGCAGCCCGCAGCGGGAGAGGTACGAGCAGTACTTC. Translating gives CASSPQRERYEQYF. This sequence joins TRBV4-1 and TRBJ2-7, with 8 bases identical to TRBD2. Trimming took 4 bases from V and 4 from J; bases not matched to a gene: 6. The germline V gene has CDR1 MGHRA and CDR2 YSYEKL. The CDR3 has 14 residues.

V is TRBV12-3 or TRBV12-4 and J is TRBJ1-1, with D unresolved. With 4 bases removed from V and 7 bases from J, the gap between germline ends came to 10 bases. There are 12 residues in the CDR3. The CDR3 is CASSYGRDEAFF. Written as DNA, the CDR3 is TGTGCCAGCAGTTACGGGAGGGATGAAGCTTTCTTT.

The CDR3 DNA reads TGTGCCAGCAGCGTAGATGGGGAGGGGAATGAAAAACTGTTTTTT. It codes for CASSVDGEGNEKLFF. This sequence joins TRBV9 and TRBJ1-4, with a possible D match to TRBD1 (5 bases). Trimming shortened V by 0 bases and J by 5 bases, and 11 bases separated the two germline ends. CDR3 size: 15 residues. CDR1 is SGDLS, CDR2 YYNGEE, per germline.

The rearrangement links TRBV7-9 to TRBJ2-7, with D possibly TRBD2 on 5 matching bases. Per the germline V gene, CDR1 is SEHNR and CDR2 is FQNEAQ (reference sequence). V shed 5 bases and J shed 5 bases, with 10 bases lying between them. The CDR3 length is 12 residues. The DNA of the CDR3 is TGTGCCAGCAGCCCCCCCGGGGACGAGCAGTACTTC. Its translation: CASSPPGDEQYF.